This T cell receptor (beta chain) derives from a study of graft-versus-host responses after intestinal transplantation. On this clone: Its antigen is unknown.

Profiled with immunoSEQ multiplex PCR; TCRdb holds only in-frame clones, not every one. The sample contains about 90,000 clones, 85% to 95% of which appear only once. From germline, CDR1 is LGHNA and CDR2 YNFKEQ. The CDR3 loop spans 14 amino acids. V dropped 0 bases and J dropped 5 bases, with 7 bases sitting between them. This TCR derives from a human donor who was the organ donor for an intestinal transplant. The chain carries TRBV4-2 and TRBJ2-2, with D maybe TRBD2 (5 bases). Sequencing was performed on unstimulated CD4+ T cells sorted from spleen or lymph node cells, taken before transplant. The CDR3 is CASSQEGGTGELFF. DNA for the CDR3: TGTGCCAGCAGCCAAGAGGGCGGGACCGGGGAGCTGTTTTTT.